The 12 T cell receptor beta chains below all came from one sample that was sequenced in a study of cytomegalovirus exposure and HLA in healthy donors (dated by TCRdb to about 2017). The receptor library was made with the immunoSEQ multiplex PCR assay. The multiplex PCR relied on a mix of 60 forward primers for TCR Vbeta segments and 13 reverse primers for TCR Jbeta segments. TCRdb provides this immuneACCESS table in a form limited to in-frame rearrangements. Some clones are lacking; in checked studies, under half of them reflect an unresolved V gene, and why the rest are absent is not known. The sample table lists some 130,000 clones, roughly 80% of them with a count of one. The ten top clones hold under 2.5% of the sample. Sequencing used PBMCs. The receptors originated from a man between 25 and 39 years old in good health and CMV-seronegative.

The DNA for the CDR3 is TGCACCAGCAGCCCCTCCATCGCAGCGGGAGGGCCGAGAGAGCAGTACTTC. Translation gives CTSSPSIAAGGPREQYF. The chain uses TRBV1 and TRBJ2-7; TRBD2, as called in the table, went unchecked against the DNA. TRBV1 constitutes a pseudogene. The CDR3 runs 17 residues.

DNA for the CDR3: TGTGCCAGTAGTATAGACAGCGGGAGTAACAACGAGCAGTACTTC. Encoded protein: CASSIDSGSNNEQYF. This sequence joins TRBV19 and TRBJ2-7; 8 bases are shared with TRBD2. V dropped 0 bases and J dropped 5; count of bases not matched to a gene: 6. From germline, CDR1 is LNHDA and CDR2 SQIVND (reference sequence). This CDR3 contains 15 residues.

The chain combines TRBV28 with TRBJ2-7, with TRBD1 identical over 10 bases. The CDR3 runs to 14 residues. Germline lookup yields CDR1 MDHEN and CDR2 SYDVKM. The ends lost 7 bases at V and 4 bases at J; junction bases unmatched: 7. In DNA form, the CDR3 reads TGTGCCAGCACCCTTTCGGGACAGGGGTACGAGCAGTACTTC. Protein product: CASTLSGQGYEQYF.

V usage is TRBV13 and J usage is TRBJ2-7, with D perhaps TRBD1 (6 bases). Between the trimmed V and J ends, which lost 5 bases and 7 bases, there was a span of 18 bases. The germline CDR1 and CDR2 sequences are PRHDT and FYEKMQ (reference sequence). The CDR3 runs to 14 residues. This CDR3 is CASSLRQAVGEQYF. CDR3 sequence (DNA): TGTGCCAGCAGCCTCCGACAGGCCGTTGGGGAGCAGTACTTC.

The V gene is TRBV6-1, the J gene TRBJ2-5, with D perhaps TRBD1 (7 bases). Looked up from germline, CDR1 is MNHNS and CDR2 is SASEGT. This CDR3 contains 13 residues. The V end was cut by 5 bases, the J end by 6 bases, with 13 bases between. The CDR3 here is CASSLTGRQTQYF. The CDR3, as DNA: TGTGCCAGCAGTCTGACAGGGAGGCAGACCCAGTACTTC.

The rearrangement links TRBV6-1 to TRBJ1-1, with TRBD1 matching over 12 bases. Germline V CDR1 and CDR2: MNHNS, SASEGT. V lost 10 bases and J lost 1; bases outside the gene matches: 7. The CDR3 is made up of 15 amino acids. For the CDR3, the DNA is TGTGCCACCCATGGGACAGGGGGCTCGAACACTGAAGCTTTCTTT. Residues: CATHGTGGSNTEAFF.

The chain uses TRBV19 and TRBJ2-2, with D possibly TRBD1 on 5 matching bases. The CDR3 has 12 amino acids. V was clipped by 6 bases and J by 6 bases, with 8 bases between them. Germline V lookup: CDR1 LNHDA, CDR2 SQIVND (reference sequence). DNA for the CDR3: TGTGCCAGTAGGGGGCGCCCCGGGGAGCTGTTTTTT. Translation gives CASRGRPGELFF.

This chain's CDR3 is CASSQESGGRNTIYF. The CDR3 region has the DNA TGCGCCAGCAGCCAAGAATCAGGGGGTCGAAACACCATATATTTT. The chain has TRBV4-1 and TRBJ1-3, with 7 positions matching TRBD1. This CDR3 has 15 residues. The germline gives CDR1 MGHRA, CDR2 YSYEKL. With V trimmed by 0 bases and J by 5 bases, 4 bases remained unmatched.

V gene TRBV2 combines with J gene TRBJ2-7; TRBD1 agrees at 10 bases. The CDR3 runs 15 residues. CDR1 and CDR2 (germline): SNHLY, FYNNEI. With V trimmed by 4 bases and J by 3 bases, 6 bases remained unmatched. The CDR3 nucleotides are TGTGCCAGCAGTGGGACAGGGGGGATCCACTACGAGCAGTACTTC. Translation: CASSGTGGIHYEQYF.

The rearrangement joins TRBV19 to TRBJ2-7; 9 bases line up with TRBD1. This CDR3 comprises 16 residues. CDR1 is LNHDA, CDR2 SQIVND, per germline (reference sequence). Trimming took 5 bases from V and 3 from J; bases not matched to a gene: 11. As DNA, the CDR3 is TGTGCCAGTAGTTTCCAAAACAGGGGGCTGGACTACGAGCAGTACTTC. Protein sequence: CASSFQNRGLDYEQYF.

The chain carries TRBV4-2 and TRBJ2-7; 7 bases are shared with TRBD2. The CDR3 contains 15 residues. V dropped 0 bases and J dropped 3; count of bases not matched to a gene: 5. Germline V CDR1 and CDR2: LGHNA, YNFKEQ. The chain's CDR3 is CASSQEQRGHYEQYF. DNA of the CDR3: TGTGCCAGCAGCCAAGAACAGCGGGGTCACTACGAGCAGTACTTC.

The chain couples TRBV2 to TRBJ2-5; TRBD2 matches at 13 bases. The CDR3 totals 16 residues. The trim removed 5 bases at V and 5 bases at J, leaving 8 bases unmatched. Per germline, CDR1 SNHLY and CDR2 FYNNEI. The CDR3: CASSTGTSGMGETQYF. In nucleotides, the CDR3 is TGTGCCAGCAGTACCGGGACTAGCGGGATGGGTGAGACCCAGTACTTC.